The T cell receptor (beta chain) described here comes from a study of liver allograft versus peripheral blood T cells. Study-level background: The study compared liver allograft T cell receptor repertoires against peripheral blood repertoires of liver transplant recipients.

TCRdb re-derived calls from the reads in MiXCR, one entry per CDR3 protein. The sample lists around 9,000 distinct CDR3 sequences; under 20% were seen once. CDR3 length: 15 residues. Germline V gives CDR1 LNHDA, CDR2 SQIVND (reference sequence). V lost 8 bases, J lost 2 bases, and 17 bases lay in between. There are a few counts of this clonotype. The chain has TRBV19 and TRBJ2-3; D assignment may be TRBD1 or TRBD2 (5 bases each). This TCR derives from a human patient who had a liver transplant. The T cells may partly be graft donor cells. The CDR3 DNA reads as TGTGCCAGTGGACCCGGGGCCGTAGTCACAGATACGCAGTATTTT. Its protein product is CASGPGAVVTDTQYF.